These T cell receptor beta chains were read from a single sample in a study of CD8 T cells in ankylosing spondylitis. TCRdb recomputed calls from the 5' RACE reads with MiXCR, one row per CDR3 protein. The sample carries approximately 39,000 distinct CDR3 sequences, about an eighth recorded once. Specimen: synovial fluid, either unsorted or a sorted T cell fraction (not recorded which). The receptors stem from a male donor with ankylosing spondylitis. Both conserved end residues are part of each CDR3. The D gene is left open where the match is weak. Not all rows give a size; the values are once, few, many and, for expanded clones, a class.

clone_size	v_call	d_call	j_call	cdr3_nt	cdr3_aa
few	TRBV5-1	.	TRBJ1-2	TGCGCCAGCAGCCTCGGACAGCACGATGGCTACACCTTC	CASSLGQHDGYTF
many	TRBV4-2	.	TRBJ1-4	TGTGCCAGCAGCCAAGAGTCCGGGGGCGGATATGAAAAACTGTTTTTT	CASSQESGGGYEKLFF
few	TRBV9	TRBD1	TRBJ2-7	TGTGCCAGCAGCTCTCCGGGACAGAACTACGAGCAGTACTTC	CASSSPGQNYEQYF
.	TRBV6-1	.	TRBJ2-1	TGTGCCAGCAGTGGGAACTCAGGTGGCTCCTACAATGAGCAGTTCTTC	CASSGNSGGSYNEQFF
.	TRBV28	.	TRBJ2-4	TGTGCCAGCGGGGGAGTTGACAGAAACATTCAGTACTTC	CASGGVDRNIQYF
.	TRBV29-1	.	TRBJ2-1	TGCAGCGCTCAGGAAGATTGGGGGGCTAACTACAATGAGCAGTTCTTC	CSAQEDWGANYNEQFF
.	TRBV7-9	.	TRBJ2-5	TGTGCCAGCAGCTTGGGGGGTCTGGAGACCCAGTACTTC	CASSLGGLETQYF
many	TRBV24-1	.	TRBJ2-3	TGTGCCACCAGTGATCGACAGGATTCAGATACGCAGTATTTT	CATSDRQDSDTQYF
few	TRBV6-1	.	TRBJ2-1	TGTGCCAGCAGCCTCCTAAACCCCTCCTACAATGAGCAGTTCTTC	CASSLLNPSYNEQFF
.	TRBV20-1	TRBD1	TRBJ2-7	TGCAGTGCTCCCGGACAGGGGACCAGCGAGCAGTACTTC	CSAPGQGTSEQYF
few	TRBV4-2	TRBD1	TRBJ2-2	TGTGCCAGCAGCCCACATACAGGGGTGACCGGGGAGCTGTTTTTT	CASSPHTGVTGELFF